This TCR beta chain was found in a study of patients and donors after allogeneic stem cell transplantation. This clonotype was seen ten or more times. MiXCR, run by TCRdb on the RT-PCR reads, gives a single entry per CDR3 protein. The table has tens of thousands of distinct CDR3 sequences, around 7% seen once. The source is a human donor who was either an allogeneic HSCT recipient or a stem cell or donor lymphocyte infusion donor (not recorded which). It is not recorded whose cells these are; they may come from a transplant donor. Sequenced material: blood, either unsorted or a sorted T cell fraction (not recorded which).

The CDR3 protein is CASGRLAGTDTQYF. As DNA, the CDR3 is TGTGCCAGCGGCCGACTAGCGGGCACAGATACGCAGTATTTT. V and J are TRBV28 and TRBJ2-3, with 9 nucleotides matching TRBD2. CDR1 MDHEN and CDR2 SYDVKM come from the germline V gene. The V gene end was trimmed by 8 bases and the J gene end by 1 base; junction bases not matched to a gene: 4. The CDR3 runs to 14 residues.